A single T cell receptor beta chain is shown here with its context. Its target antigen remains unknown. No clone much larger than this one lies a single base away; base qualities are absent. The data stem from a study of shared clonotypes between healthy human individuals (dated by TCRdb to the early 2020s). Concerning the study at large: The cohort comprised a couple of women and three men aged 18 to 49 years. Each donor's leukapheresis produced roughly between roughly 0.85 and 10 billion PBMCs. To estimate repertoire size and how much clonotype sharing occurs between individuals, the study deeply sequenced the blood TCR repertoires of 4 to 6 healthy adults. Different laboratories and diverse techniques were used to prepare libraries and sequence TCR repertoires, to increase sequencing depth and limit assay-specific biases. For each donor, CD4 naive and CD4 memory were each run on three plates, CD8 naive on two plates, and CD8 memory on one plate. The study at large found these results: Pairwise subsampling indicated that sequencing depth was expected to affect the degree of clonotype sharing among donors. Naive subsets generally had larger estimated clonotype richness than memory subsets. Sampling was restricted to blood, and TCR repertoires in tissue are likely to differ from TCR repertoires in blood. Even with the large sequencing depth, rarefaction of the sorted-subset datasets indicated that sequencing was incomplete. Clonotypes shared by all four sorted-subset donors showed higher generation probabilities than non-shared clonotypes. Because the study included only a small number of donors, the genetic and exposure-history diversity represented was limited. When a handful of donors were compared, the shared fraction of clonotypes was 5% to 6.5% for naive CD4, roughly 3.4% for naive CD8, more than 2% for memory CD4, and about 0.36% for memory CD8.

The germline ends are 9 bases apart after V is trimmed by 6 bases and J by 7 bases. Reading from cysteine to phenylalanine, the CDR3 counts 12 amino acids. The read is trimmed to its CDR3 DNA, 36 bases read in frame from base 1. Taken from the germline V gene, the CDR1 and CDR2 loops are SNHLY and FYNNEI. Using the deep immunoSEQ assay, multiplex PCR amplified TCR CDR3 regions from genomic DNA. Extracted genomic DNA from each cell subset was distributed evenly across all wells of several immunoSEQ 96-well plates, and each plate was treated as a replicate. For sorted subsets, approximately 190 ng of genomic DNA, equivalent to some 30,000 T cell genomes, went into each replicate PCR. Purified libraries were quantified with a Qubit 3.0 fluorometer, sized on a Bioanalyzer 2100, and re-quantified with the KAPA Library Quantification kit. A separate single-read 150-cycle Illumina NextSeq 550 flow cell was used to sequence each immunoSEQ 96-well plate. Regarding the original processing steps: The immunoSEQ output contained only junctional sequences without quality scores, so filtering could not match that applied to full-length reads. To assign V/J genes and CDR3, sequences were annotated against IMGT germline references using PyIR, a Python wrapper for IgBLAST v1.9. Reads were filtered out if the reads had weak V/J assignments (E-value above 1e-6), no CDR3, stop codons, out-of-frame junctions, or ambiguous translated residues. V3J clonotypes were defined as sequences sharing the same inferred V gene, J gene, and CDR3 amino acid sequence. The percentage overlap between two repertoires was calculated by dividing the number of shared unique clonotypes by the size of the smaller repertoire. Richness of each repertoire was evaluated using RTK rarefaction, the Chao1 estimator, and Recon v2.1 estimates of unobserved clonotypes. Generation probabilities for all TCRbeta clonotypes obtained by the gDNA method from a handful of donors were computed using OLGA. TCRdb's version of the immuneACCESS table is confined to in-frame rearrangements and falls short of the full clone set. An unresolved V gene accounts for under half of the shortfall where checked; the remainder is of unknown origin. V, J and clone size are those of that table, while D and trimming were read from the DNA. For this sample the table gives roughly 2.6 million clones, of which approximately 94% were detected only once. The ten largest clones represent over 0.12% of the sample.

The donors were healthy, HIV-negative adults who had no recently reported acute infections or vaccinations. All donors were Caucasian adults living in Nashville, Tennessee, USA. Magnetic negative selection was used to enrich CD4+ T cells, after which naive cells were positively selected on CD45RA and the negative fraction became the memory subset. Blood was obtained by leukapheresis, after which PBMCs were separated by Ficoll-Histopaque density gradient centrifugation and cryopreserved in liquid nitrogen vapor phase. Purity and quantity of every magnetically sorted T cell population were checked by analytical flow cytometry. From each sorted fraction, genomic DNA was isolated and quantified by UV absorbance on a Nanodrop 2000c.

This TCR derives from a man between 18 and 35 years old in good health. Sequencing was carried out using naive CD4+ T cells sorted from blood. The label giving this sample's cell subset or site can be read as: CD45RA+ positively selected. Recombination connected TRBV2 to TRBJ2-2; the D gene cannot be named for sure. CDR3 loop: CASRVEVGELFF. The DNA is TGTGCCAGCAGAGTCGAGGTCGGGGAGCTGTTTTTT.